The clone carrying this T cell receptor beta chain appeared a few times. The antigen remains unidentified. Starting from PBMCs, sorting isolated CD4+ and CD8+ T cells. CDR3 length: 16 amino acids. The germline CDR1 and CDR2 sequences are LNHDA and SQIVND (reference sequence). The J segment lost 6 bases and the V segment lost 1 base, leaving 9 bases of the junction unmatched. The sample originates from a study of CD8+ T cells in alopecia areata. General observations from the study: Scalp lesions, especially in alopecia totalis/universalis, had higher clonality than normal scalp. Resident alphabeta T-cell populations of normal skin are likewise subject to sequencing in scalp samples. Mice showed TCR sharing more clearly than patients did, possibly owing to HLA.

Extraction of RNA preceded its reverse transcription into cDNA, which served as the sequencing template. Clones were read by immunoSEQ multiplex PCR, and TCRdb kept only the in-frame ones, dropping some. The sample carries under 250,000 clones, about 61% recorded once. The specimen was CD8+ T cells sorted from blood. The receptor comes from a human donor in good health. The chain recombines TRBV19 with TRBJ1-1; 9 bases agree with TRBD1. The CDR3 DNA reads TGTGCCAGTAGTATAGCAACAGGGGGCATCAAACCTGAAGCTTTCTTT. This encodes CASSIATGGIKPEAFF.